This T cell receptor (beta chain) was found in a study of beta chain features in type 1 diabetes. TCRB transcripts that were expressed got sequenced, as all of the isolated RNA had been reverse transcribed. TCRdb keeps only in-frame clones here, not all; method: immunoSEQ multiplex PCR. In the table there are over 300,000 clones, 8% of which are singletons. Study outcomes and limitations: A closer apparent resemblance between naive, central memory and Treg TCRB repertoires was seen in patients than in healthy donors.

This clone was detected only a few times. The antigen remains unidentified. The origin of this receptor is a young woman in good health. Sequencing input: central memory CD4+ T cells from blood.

CDR3 bases: TGTGCCAGCAGTTCAGAAGGAATCTACGAGCAGTACTTC. This gives the protein CASSSEGIYEQYF. The chain joins TRBV2 to TRBJ2-7; D remains unclear. The CDR3 is made up of 13 amino acids. Looked up from germline, CDR1 is SNHLY and CDR2 is FYNNEI. Trimming removed 5 bases from V and 3 bases from J, with 11 bases in between. Full variable domain (rest looked up from reference TRBV2 and TRBJ2-7): EPEVTQTPSHQVTQMGQEVILRCVPISNHLYFYWYRQILGQKVEFLVSFYNNEISEKSEIFDDQFSVERPDGSNFTLKIRSTKLEDSAMYFCASSSEGIYEQYFGPGTRLTVT.